The rows below give T cell receptor beta chains drawn from one sample of a study of T cells after somatic rescue of genetic block. Repertoires were generated with immunoSEQ multiplex PCR, while TCRdb's copy carries only in-frame clones and drops some. This repertoire shows about 63,000 clones, around 90% found once; its top ten account for about 3%. The sequencing sample was made of peripheral blood mononuclear cells (PBMCs). These receptors were taken from a man aged 35-49 years. Each CDR3 is given with its conserved first and last residue. Each record gives: clone size, V gene, J gene, D gene, CDR3 protein, CDR3 DNA. The D gene is left open where the match is weak. Clone size appears in some rows only: once, few, many, or a class for an expanded clone.

.	TRBV7-8	TRBJ1-2	TRBD1	CASSLERTGVGYGYTF	TGTGCCAGCAGCTTAGAGAGGACAGGGGTCGGGTATGGCTACACCTTC
.	TRBV5-1	TRBJ2-6	.	CASSLDLRANVLTF	TGCGCCAGCAGCTTAGACTTACGGGCCAACGTCCTGACTTTC
.	TRBV14	TRBJ2-3	TRBD2	CASSQGTSGRAFGDTQYF	TGTGCCAGCAGCCAAGGGACTAGCGGGAGGGCTTTTGGAGATACGCAGTATTTT
once	TRBV5-4	TRBJ2-2	.	CASSLKPGQLGELFF	TGTGCCAGCAGCCTAAAGCCGGGACAACTCGGGGAGCTGTTTTTT
.	TRBV6-5	TRBJ1-2	.	CASSYPSGGYTF	TGTGCCAGCAGTTACCCCTCAGGAGGCTACACCTTC
.	TRBV20-1	TRBJ2-3	.	CSARAGTQYF	TGCAGTGCTAGAGCCGGCACGCAGTATTTT
.	TRBV27	TRBJ2-3	TRBD2	CASSSRTRRLGDTQYF	TGTGCCAGCAGCTCTCGGACTAGGCGGTTAGGTGATACGCAGTATTTT
.	TRBV12-5	TRBJ2-2	.	CASGLEQGYTGELFF	TGTGCTAGTGGTTTGGAGCAGGGGTATACCGGGGAGCTGTTTTTT
.	TRBV5-5	TRBJ2-3	TRBD2	CASSLGTSGYTDTQYF	TGTGCCAGCAGCTTGGGGACTAGCGGATACACAGATACGCAGTATTTT
.	TRBV5-4	TRBJ1-1	.	CASSRDLGAISAFF	TGTGCCAGCAGCCGGGACCTGGGCGCAATCTCAGCTTTCTTT
.	TRBV11-1	TRBJ1-4	.	CASSLEAAMTNEKLFF	TGTGCCAGCAGCTTAGAGGCGGCGATGACTAATGAAAAACTGTTTTTT
.	TRBV7-6	TRBJ2-3	TRBD2	CASSLLAGGTSTDTQYF	TGTGCCAGCAGCTTACTAGCGGGGGGGACTAGCACAGATACGCAGTATTTT
.	TRBV5-1	TRBJ2-2	TRBD2	CASSLGATSPPNTGELFF	TGCGCCAGCAGCTTGGGGGCGACTAGCCCACCGAACACCGGGGAGCTGTTTTTT
.	TRBV28	TRBJ2-5	TRBD1	CASSQGGQETQYF	TGTGCCAGCTCACAGGGGGGTCAAGAGACCCAGTACTTC
.	TRBV27	TRBJ2-6	.	CASSLRNSGANVLTF	TGTGCCAGCAGTTTACGTAACTCTGGGGCCAACGTCCTGACTTTC
.	TRBV18	TRBJ2-5	.	CASSRQVGEETQYF	TGTGCCAGCTCTAGACAGGTCGGCGAAGAGACCCAGTACTTC
.	TRBV6-5	TRBJ2-3	.	CASALAPSTDTQYF	TGTGCCAGTGCCTTAGCGCCTAGCACAGATACGCAGTATTTT
.	TRBV7-9	TRBJ2-1	.	CASSLVATDNEQFF	TGTGCCAGCAGCTTAGTTGCGACAGACAATGAGCAGTTCTTC
.	TRBV11-2	TRBJ1-2	.	CASSLDRGIDYGYTF	TGTGCCAGCAGCTTGGATAGGGGCATAGACTATGGCTACACCTTC
.	TRBV10-2	TRBJ2-3	.	CASSESSGPSTDTQYF	TGCGCCAGCAGTGAGTCGTCGGGCCCTAGCACAGATACGCAGTATTTT
.	TRBV30	TRBJ2-2	.	CAWSVLSAVHTGELFF	TGTGCCTGGAGTGTATTATCGGCAGTTCACACCGGGGAGCTGTTTTTT
.	TRBV9	TRBJ2-7	.	CASSVATGHYEQYF	TGTGCCAGCAGCGTAGCTACGGGACACTACGAGCAGTACTTC
.	TRBV7-9	TRBJ2-1	.	CASSSDTNKYNEQFF	TGTGCCAGCAGCTCAGACACAAACAAATACAATGAGCAGTTCTTC
.	TRBV29-1	TRBJ1-2	.	CSVVPGTIYGYTF	TGCAGCGTCGTCCCAGGGACCATCTATGGCTACACCTTC
.	TRBV4-1	TRBJ2-1	.	CASSQVAGFYNEQFF	TGCGCCAGCAGCCAAGTGGCGGGGTTTTACAATGAGCAGTTCTTC
.	TRBV7-6	TRBJ2-7	.	CASGRMSNSYEQYF	TGTGCCAGTGGGCGCATGTCAAACTCCTACGAGCAGTACTTC
.	TRBV20-1	TRBJ2-5	.	CSAQHQETQYF	TGCAGTGCCCAACACCAAGAGACCCAGTACTTC
.	TRBV20-1	TRBJ2-7	.	CSGGRGNEQYF	TGCAGTGGGGGGAGGGGGAACGAGCAGTACTTC
.	TRBV4-1	TRBJ1-1	.	CASSPGPQNTEAFF	TGCGCCAGCAGCCCGGGACCGCAGAACACTGAAGCTTTCTTT
.	TRBV2	TRBJ2-1	TRBD1	CASSEGTGGYGNEQFF	TGTGCCAGCAGTGAGGGGACAGGGGGCTACGGCAATGAGCAGTTCTTC
.	TRBV5-4	TRBJ2-5	.	CASSTALSTQETQYF	TGTGCCAGCAGCACGGCATTATCAACCCAAGAGACCCAGTACTTC
.	TRBV6-5	TRBJ2-4	.	CASNPGSKAKNIRYF	TGTGCCAGCAATCCGGGGTCGAAAGCCAAAAACATTCGGTACTTC
.	TRBV6-5	TRBJ2-1	.	CASRAVRSSYNEQFF	TGTGCCAGCAGGGCCGTCAGGAGCTCCTACAATGAGCAGTTCTTC
.	TRBV7-2	TRBJ1-2	.	CASSSPPGLWGYTF	TGTGCCAGCAGCTCGCCTCCAGGGCTCTGGGGCTACACCTTC
.	TRBV11-2	TRBJ1-2	TRBD1	CASNPGQEVDYGYTF	TGTGCCAGCAACCCCGGACAGGAAGTCGACTATGGCTACACCTTC
once	TRBV6-5	TRBJ1-5	.	CASRATHGGNQPQHF	TGTGCCAGCAGAGCGACCCACGGGGGCAATCAGCCCCAGCATTTT
.	TRBV7-6	TRBJ2-3	.	CASSLARDTQYF	TGTGCCAGCAGCTTAGCAAGGGATACGCAGTATTTT
.	TRBV5-5	TRBJ2-2	TRBD2	CASSLLAGYTGELFF	TGTGCCAGCAGTTTACTAGCGGGGTACACCGGGGAGCTGTTTTTT
.	TRBV5-1	TRBJ2-5	.	CASSFSGRETQYF	TGCGCCAGCAGCTTTTCAGGCCGGGAGACCCAGTACTTC
.	TRBV23-1	TRBJ2-7	TRBD1	CASSQLGQPYEQYF	TGCGCCAGCAGTCAATTGGGACAGCCCTACGAGCAGTACTTC
.	TRBV5-4	TRBJ2-3	TRBD2	CASTKGGGAADTQYF	TGTGCCAGCACCAAAGGCGGGGGGGCGGCAGATACGCAGTATTTT
.	TRBV6-5	TRBJ2-7	TRBD1	CASSYSPTGHYEQYF	TGTGCCAGCAGTTACTCCCCGACAGGGCACTACGAGCAGTACTTC
.	TRBV28	TRBJ2-1	.	CASTPGPRGYNEQFF	TGTGCCAGCACCCCAGGACCCCGAGGATACAATGAGCAGTTCTTC
.	TRBV5-1	TRBJ1-1	.	CASSWGPSNTEAFF	TGCGCCAGCAGCTGGGGCCCCTCGAACACTGAAGCTTTCTTT
.	TRBV19	TRBJ2-7	.	CASSTSWGGVYEQYF	TGTGCCAGTAGTACCTCTTGGGGGGGCGTCTACGAGCAGTACTTC
few	TRBV5-4	TRBJ2-3	TRBD1	CASRGQGLTDTQYF	TGTGCCAGCAGAGGACAGGGGTTAACAGATACGCAGTATTTT
.	TRBV27	TRBJ2-2	.	CASSLSIPTNTGELFF	TGTGCCAGCAGTTTATCGATCCCGACGAACACCGGGGAGCTGTTTTTT
.	TRBV7-2	TRBJ2-7	.	CASSRRGTVYEQYF	TGTGCCAGCAGTCGTCGGGGAACGGTCTACGAGCAGTACTTC
.	TRBV7-2	TRBJ2-3	TRBD2	CASSPTSGTSGADTQYF	TGTGCCAGCAGCCCTACCAGCGGGACTAGCGGCGCAGATACGCAGTATTTT
.	TRBV5-4	TRBJ1-1	.	CASSWGTEAFF	TGTGCCAGCAGCTGGGGCACTGAAGCTTTCTTT
.	TRBV18	TRBJ2-2	.	CASSPENTGELFF	TGTGCCAGCTCACCAGAGAACACCGGGGAGCTGTTTTTT
.	TRBV18	TRBJ2-4	.	CASSPYRVLAKNIQYF	TGTGCCAGCTCACCTTACAGGGTCTTAGCCAAAAACATTCAGTACTTC
.	TRBV4-1	TRBJ2-1	TRBD1	CASSQGQGGYNEQFF	TGCGCCAGCAGCCAAGGACAGGGGGGTTACAATGAGCAGTTCTTC